These T cell receptor beta chains were read from a single sample in a study of blood T cell repertoires in COVID-19. The repertoire was sequenced with immunoSEQ multiplex PCR; TCRdb's copy has only in-frame clones and lacks some. The table lists hundreds of thousands of clones, approximately 92% of them singletons. Sequencing was carried out using PBMCs or T cells enriched from blood (not recorded which). The receptor set was obtained from a man aged 25 to 40 who had recovered from COVID-19. Each CDR3 is given with its conserved first and last residue. The order of the fields is V gene, clone size, D gene, J gene, CDR3 protein, CDR3 DNA. A D gene is named only where the DNA matches it firmly. Expanded clones are given a class, and other clones once, few, many or no size at all.

TRBV7-3	once	TRBD2	TRBJ2-1	CASSSQTSGIYNEQFF	TGTGCCAGCAGCTCCCAGACTAGCGGAATCTACAATGAGCAGTTCTTC
TRBV7-9	NA	NA	TRBJ2-7	CASSLGVGAYEQYF	TGTGCCAGCAGCTTAGGTGTCGGAGCCTACGAGCAGTACTTC
TRBV11-3	NA	TRBD1	TRBJ2-5	CASSKGQLETQYF	TGTGCCAGCAGCAAGGGACAGCTGGAGACCCAGTACTTC
TRBV2	NA	NA	TRBJ2-7	CASSLNREQYF	TGTGCCAGCAGCCTAAATCGCGAGCAGTACTTC
TRBV19	NA	NA	TRBJ1-5	CASSTELNQPQHF	TGTGCCAGTAGTACCGAACTCAATCAGCCCCAGCATTTT
TRBV12-3/TRBV12-4	NA	TRBD2	TRBJ2-1	CASSLGLASEQFF	TGTGCCAGCAGTTTAGGACTAGCGAGTGAGCAGTTCTTC
TRBV3-1/TRBV3-2	NA	TRBD1	TRBJ1-4	CATGTVEGNEKLFF	TGTGCCACTGGGACAGTGGAAGGTAATGAAAAACTGTTTTTT
TRBV6-6	NA	TRBD1	TRBJ1-6	CASCGTDNSPLHF	TGTGCCAGCTGTGGGACAGATAATTCACCCCTCCACTTT
TRBV6-1	NA	TRBD1	TRBJ2-2	CASSGDRVSWTGELFF	TGTGCCAGCAGTGGAGACAGGGTATCATGGACCGGGGAGCTGTTTTTT
TRBV3-1/TRBV3-2	NA	TRBD2	TRBJ2-2	CASKRKSGSIPGELFF	TGTGCCAGCAAACGTAAGAGCGGGAGCATCCCCGGGGAGCTGTTTTTT
TRBV2	NA	NA	TRBJ1-4	CASSDAGAGLTNEKLFF	TGTGCCAGCAGTGACGCGGGGGCAGGTCTTACTAATGAAAAACTGTTTTTT
TRBV6-1	once	NA	TRBJ1-1	CASSEPVWTEAFF	TGTGCCAGCAGTGAACCGGTTTGGACTGAAGCTTTCTTT
TRBV27	NA	NA	TRBJ1-5	CASSLWGDNQPQHF	TGTGCCAGCTCCCTCTGGGGGGACAATCAGCCCCAGCATTTT
TRBV27	NA	NA	TRBJ1-3	CASSLAAGSGNTIYF	TGTGCCAGCAGTTTAGCCGCAGGGTCTGGAAACACCATATATTTT
TRBV27	NA	NA	TRBJ2-2	CASSRFGELFF	TGTGCCAGCAGCCGGTTCGGGGAGCTGTTTTTT
TRBV28	NA	NA	TRBJ1-1	CAALEAFF	TGTGCCGCTCTAGAAGCTTTCTTT
TRBV19	once	TRBD1	TRBJ2-5	CASSIVRQGASRHQETQYF	TGTGCCAGTAGTATAGTGAGACAGGGGGCATCTAGGCACCAAGAGACCCAGTACTTC
TRBV11-2	NA	NA	TRBJ1-1	CASSLGAVEAFF	TGTGCCAGCAGCTTAGGAGCGGTTGAAGCTTTCTTT
TRBV30	NA	NA	TRBJ2-7	CAWSVLLRALGDEQYF	TGTGCCTGGAGTGTACTATTGAGGGCTTTAGGAGACGAGCAGTACTTC
TRBV7-2	NA	TRBD2	TRBJ2-7	CASSFGLAGRGEQYF	TGTGCCAGCAGTTTCGGACTAGCGGGAAGGGGGGAGCAGTACTTC
TRBV28	NA	TRBD2	TRBJ2-1	CASRLAGGTYNEQFF	TGTGCCAGCCGTCTAGCGGGAGGGACCTACAATGAGCAGTTCTTC
TRBV12-5	NA	TRBD2	TRBJ2-3	CASGLIAGWADTQYF	TGTGCTAGTGGTTTAATAGCGGGATGGGCAGATACGCAGTATTTT
TRBV28	NA	NA	TRBJ2-1	CACSPTTSAPDEQFF	TGTGCCTGCAGTCCTACTACTTCCGCACCTGATGAGCAGTTCTTC
TRBV28	NA	TRBD2	TRBJ2-7	CASSPAGGAYEQYF	TGTGCCAGCAGTCCAGCGGGAGGGGCCTACGAGCAGTACTTC
TRBV19	NA	TRBD2	TRBJ2-1	CASSRRPGLAGGHNEQFF	TGTGCCAGTAGTAGACGACCGGGACTAGCGGGAGGACACAATGAGCAGTTCTTC
TRBV10-3	NA	NA	TRBJ2-7	CAIRDGPGTYEQYF	TGTGCCATCAGAGACGGCCCGGGGACCTACGAGCAGTACTTC
TRBV5-1	NA	TRBD1	TRBJ2-5	CASSWTGRYQETQYF	TGCGCCAGCAGCTGGACAGGGAGGTACCAAGAGACCCAGTACTTC
TRBV19	NA	TRBD1	TRBJ2-3	CASSIGPGTGGGTQYF	TGTGCCAGTAGTATTGGGCCGGGGACAGGGGGAGGTACGCAGTATTTT
TRBV5-5	NA	TRBD1	TRBJ1-2	CASRSETGVLGYTF	TGTGCCAGCAGAAGCGAGACAGGGGTCCTTGGCTACACCTTC
TRBV5-1	NA	NA	TRBJ2-2	CASSLGGTTNTGELFF	TGCGCCAGCAGCTTGGGGGGGACAACTAACACCGGGGAGCTGTTTTTT
TRBV5-1	NA	NA	TRBJ2-3	CASRRSSDTQYF	TGCGCCAGCAGGAGGAGCTCAGATACGCAGTATTTT
TRBV4-1	NA	TRBD1	TRBJ1-1	CASSQGAGGMNTEAFF	TGCGCCAGCAGCCAAGGTGCAGGGGGCATGAACACTGAAGCTTTCTTT
TRBV5-1	NA	NA	TRBJ2-4	CASSFEGWDIQYF	TGCGCCAGCAGCTTCGAGGGTTGGGACATTCAGTACTTC
TRBV23-1	once	NA	TRBJ2-7	CANGQETLRSYEQYF	TGCGCCAACGGACAAGAAACGCTAAGGTCCTACGAGCAGTACTTC
TRBV18	NA	TRBD1	TRBJ1-2	CASSLTGTGVSGYTF	TGTGCCAGCTCACTAACCGGGACAGGGGTCTCGGGCTACACCTTC
TRBV7-3	NA	TRBD2	TRBJ2-3	CASSLRAGGVTDTQYF	TGTGCCAGCAGCTTAAGGGCGGGAGGCGTCACAGATACGCAGTATTTT
TRBV10-1	NA	TRBD1	TRBJ2-1	CASSNRGRIGDNEQFF	TGCGCCAGCAGCAACAGGGGTAGGATAGGGGACAATGAGCAGTTCTTC
TRBV2	few	TRBD2	TRBJ2-1	CASSQPLAGAYNEQFF	TGTGCCAGCAGTCAGCCCCTAGCGGGAGCCTACAATGAGCAGTTCTTC
TRBV2	NA	TRBD2	TRBJ2-1	CASIPSGTGDEQFF	TGTGCCAGCATACCCAGCGGGACTGGGGATGAGCAGTTCTTC
TRBV7-3	NA	TRBD1	TRBJ1-1	CASSLGTDTEAFF	TGTGCCAGCAGCCTGGGGACAGACACTGAAGCTTTCTTT
TRBV2	NA	TRBD1	TRBJ1-5	CASSRGQGFQPQHF	TGTGCCAGCAGTAGGGGACAGGGTTTTCAGCCCCAGCATTTT
TRBV6-5	few	NA	TRBJ2-7	CASRTPGNSYEQYF	TGTGCCAGCAGGACACCGGGGAATTCCTACGAGCAGTACTTC
TRBV29-1	NA	NA	TRBJ2-3	CSVELATDTQYF	TGCAGCGTTGAGCTAGCGACAGATACGCAGTATTTT
TRBV4-1	NA	TRBD1	TRBJ2-3	CASSRTGQGRADTQYF	TGCGCCAGCAGTCGAACGGGACAGGGTAGGGCAGATACGCAGTATTTT
TRBV28	NA	NA	TRBJ1-5	CASSLRYQPQHF	TGTGCCAGCAGTTTGCGGTATCAGCCCCAGCATTTT
TRBV30	NA	TRBD2	TRBJ2-1	CAWSVSSGIRPFF	TGTGCCTGGAGTGTTTCCAGCGGGATCCGACCGTTCTTC
TRBV7-2	NA	TRBD1	TRBJ2-5	CASSLVSGQVHGETQYF	TGTGCCAGCAGCTTAGTATCGGGACAGGTTCACGGGGAGACCCAGTACTTC
TRBV19	NA	TRBD1	TRBJ2-2	CASRDREGGELFF	TGTGCCAGCCGGGACAGGGAAGGCGGGGAGCTGTTTTTT
TRBV14	NA	NA	TRBJ1-6	CASSLEQGAPLHF	TGTGCCAGCAGCCTAGAACAGGGAGCACCCCTCCACTTT
TRBV4-2	NA	NA	TRBJ1-1	CASSHRGGQHTEAFF	TGTGCCAGCAGCCACCGAGGGGGTCAACACACTGAAGCTTTCTTT
TRBV28	NA	TRBD1	TRBJ1-4	CASSTDRGSEKLFF	TGTGCCAGCAGTACGGACAGGGGGAGTGAAAAACTGTTTTTT
TRBV5-6	NA	NA	TRBJ1-4	CASSLVSGVNEKLFF	TGTGCCAGCAGCTTGGTATCAGGGGTTAATGAAAAACTGTTTTTT
TRBV9	NA	TRBD2	TRBJ2-2	CASSNGLALSGELFF	TGTGCCAGCAGCAATGGACTAGCCTTGTCCGGGGAGCTGTTTTTT
TRBV14	NA	NA	TRBJ2-7	CASSQVGGQSYEQYF	TGTGCCAGCAGCCAAGTTGGCGGACAATCCTACGAGCAGTACTTC